This T cell receptor (beta chain) was retrieved from a study of blood T cells in healthy people across ages. Whole-study findings and limits: Among long-lived donors, naive CD4+ cells were more numerous and diversity higher than in aged donors. Expanded clonotype changes were possibly confounded by unknown donor CMV status.

This clonotype was seen just once. Its antigen is as yet unknown. Isolated per sample were at least 6.5 million PBMCs. The authors ran a second PCR of 7 to 11 cycles using a sample-barcoded 5' primer and a J-beta primer mix. MiXCR was run by TCRdb on the 5' RACE reads, yielding one entry per CDR3 protein. The top ten clones hold about 8% of a sample with about 1.7 million distinct CDR3 sequences, 28% of them seen once. The sequenced material came from blood. This receptor was identified in a woman aged 25 to 39 in good health.

The CDR3 reads CASKGGADVQYF. The CDR3 DNA sequence: TGTGCCAGCAAAGGGGGAGCAGATGTGCAGTATTTT. The V gene is TRBV12-3 or TRBV12-4, the J gene TRBJ2-3, with a possible D match to TRBD1 (6 bases). This CDR3 has 12 residues. Between the trimmed V and J ends, which lost 7 bases and 11 bases, there was a span of 16 bases.